The 2 T cell receptor beta chains presented below share a single source sample, sequenced in a study of T-cell reconstitution after alpha-beta-depleted transplantation in children. TCRbeta library construction was performed incorporating unique molecular identifiers. One entry per CDR3 protein results from TCRdb running MiXCR on the PCR reads. The table records about 580,000 distinct CDR3 sequences, about 21% of them present only once. The specimen comprised PBMCs, mostly from graft donor cells, sampled 360 days after TCRalphabeta/CD19-depleted stem cell transplant. Receptors originate from a boy under two years old who had a stem cell transplant for acute myeloid leukemia, so the T cells may come from the graft donor.

The chain is built from TRBV15 and TRBJ1-1, with TRBD1 as a possible D gene (5 bases). Trimming took off 3 bases at V and 5 bases at J, with 16 bases between the two ends. Per the germline V gene, CDR1 is LNHNV and CDR2 is YYDKDF (reference sequence). This CDR3 has 15 amino acids. CDR3 protein: CATSRTGGLGTEAFF. CDR3 bases: TGTGCCACCAGCAGGACCGGGGGGTTGGGGACTGAAGCTTTCTTT.

This clonotype has ten or more counts. V and J are TRBV14 and TRBJ2-1, with TRBD2 matching over 9 bases. This CDR3 is 13 amino acids long. Germline V gene sequence: CDR1 SGHDN, CDR2 FVKESK. The V and J ends lost 5 bases and 6 bases, in that order; junction bases with no gene match: 2. CDR3 amino acids: CASSMTSGNEQFF. For the CDR3, the DNA is TGTGCCAGCAGCATGACTAGCGGCAATGAGCAGTTCTTC.